These T cell receptor beta chains were read from a single sample in a study of follicular helper T cells after annual influenza vaccination. Here immunoSEQ multiplex PCR was the method, and the copy in TCRdb shows in-frame clones only, minus some. The sample lists about 8,700 clones; about 80% were seen once. Sequenced here: CXCR5+ CD38- circulating T follicular helper cells from blood, sampled on the day of influenza vaccination. The receptors originated from an adult who received the influenza vaccine. CDR3s include the opening cysteine and the closing phenylalanine or tryptophan. The D gene is left open where the match is weak. A row's size may be missing; if present it is once, few, many or a size class.

length	size	J	V	D	DNA	CDR3
14	.	TRBJ1-6	TRBV9	.	TGTGCCAGCAGCGGATCCCAGGGGAATTCACCCCTCCACTTT	CASSGSQGNSPLHF
16	.	TRBJ1-1	TRBV19	.	TGTGCCAGTAGTTTTCCCCGAGGGGCCGGGGACACTGAAGCTTTCTTT	CASSFPRGAGDTEAFF
16	.	TRBJ2-5	TRBV5-1	TRBD1	TGCGCCAGCAGCTTGGCCGGGGGGACAGGGTTGGAGACCCAGTACTTC	CASSLAGGTGLETQYF
16	.	TRBJ2-3	TRBV28	TRBD2	TGTGCCAGCAGTTCCGGGACTAGCGGGAACACAGGTACGCAGTATTTT	CASSSGTSGNTGTQYF
14	.	TRBJ2-1	TRBV5-8	TRBD1	TGTGCCAGCAGCTTGGGACAGGGATACAATGAGCAGTTCTTC	CASSLGQGYNEQFF
15	once	TRBJ2-2	TRBV30	.	TGTGCCTGGAGGGACCCACAGGGAGACACCGGGGAGCTGTTTTTT	CAWRDPQGDTGELFF
17	.	TRBJ2-3	TRBV7-8	TRBD2	TGTGCCAGCAGCCTCGGGCTTAGCGGGAGCCCCACAGATACGCAGTATTTT	CASSLGLSGSPTDTQYF
15	few	TRBJ1-1	TRBV6-1	TRBD1	TGTGCCAGCAGTGTCGGACAGGGGCTACCTACTGAAGCTTTCTTT	CASSVGQGLPTEAFF
15	.	TRBJ1-4	TRBV28	TRBD1	TGTGCCAGCACCTCAGGGGGGCCAACTAATGAAAAACTGTTTTTT	CASTSGGPTNEKLFF
17	once	TRBJ2-5	TRBV9	TRBD2	TGTGCCAGCAGCGTAGCCCAACTAGCGGGGGGCCAAGAGACCCAGTACTTC	CASSVAQLAGGQETQYF
14	.	TRBJ1-2	TRBV19	.	TGTGCCAGTAGTCGCAGGGACACTAACTATGGCTACACCTTC	CASSRRDTNYGYTF
16	.	TRBJ2-3	TRBV19	.	TGTGCCAGTAGCCTCTGGTCCACAGGGAGCACAGATACGCAGTATTTT	CASSLWSTGSTDTQYF